One and the same sample provided the 4 T cell receptor beta chains below, sequenced in a study of T-cell memory formation after mild COVID-19. TCRdb recomputed calls from the 5' RACE reads with MiXCR, one row per CDR3 protein. This sample has approximately 430,000 distinct CDR3 sequences, with roughly a quarter found just once. Sequencing was carried out using PBMCs or a T cell subset sorted from them (not recorded which). These receptors came from an adult woman who had mild COVID-19 (a few samples of this study predate the infection). Cell type and time point are not known.

This clonotype appeared many times. The chain combines TRBV12-3 or TRBV12-4 with TRBJ2-1; the D call may be TRBD1 or TRBD2 (5 bases each). CDR3 length equals 12 residues. V was clipped by 2 bases and J by 7 bases, with 6 bases between them. DNA for the CDR3: TGTGCCAGCAGTTTATGGGGGAATGAGCAGTTCTTC. This codes for CASSLWGNEQFF.

A few counts support this clonotype. V usage is TRBV3-1 and J usage is TRBJ1-1; D might be TRBD1 (6 bases). The CDR3 sequence is 13 residues long. Trimming took off 1 base at V and 5 bases at J, with 8 bases between the two ends. Looked up from germline, CDR1 is LGHDT and CDR2 is YNNKEL (reference sequence). Here the CDR3 DNA reads TGTGCCAGCAGCCAAGCTACAGGGACTGAAGCTTTCTTT. Translated: CASSQATGTEAFF.

The J gene is TRBJ2-3, the V gene TRBV6-5, with a weak D call TRBD2 (6 bases). Germline V lookup: CDR1 MNHEY, CDR2 SVGAGI. V dropped 5 bases and J dropped 8 bases, with 17 bases sitting between them. The CDR3 runs to 14 residues. The CDR3 region is CASSPGDRSRTQYF. DNA for the CDR3: TGTGCCAGCAGTCCGGGGGATAGGTCACGTACGCAGTATTTT.

This chain connects TRBV5-1 to TRBJ1-3; D unclear. The CDR3 runs 14 residues. Trimming stripped 4 bases from V and 0 bases from J, with 8 bases between. CDR1 and CDR2 from the germline V gene are SGHRS and YFSETQ. The CDR3 loop reads CASSPGTSGNTIYF. The DNA for the CDR3 is TGCGCCAGCAGCCCGGGAACCTCTGGAAACACCATATATTTT.